This TCR beta chain came from a study of blood T cells in healthy people across ages. This clonotype occurred a few times. The CDR3 length is 13 residues. The germline CDR1 and CDR2 sequences are DFQATT and SNEGSKA (reference sequence). Through a sample-barcoded 5' primer and a J-beta primer mix, a second PCR was run for roughly 7 to 11 cycles. Each CDR3 protein gets one entry after TCRdb re-called the 5' RACE reads with MiXCR. The sample contains approximately 800,000 distinct CDR3 sequences, 20% to 30% of which appear only once. This same sample was also taken into another study, of T cells of mothers and their children.

The TCR originated in a boy aged 5-17 years in good health. The sequenced material came from blood. The chain is built from TRBV20-1 and TRBJ2-5; D might be TRBD2 (5 bases). The last part of the DNA fits TRBJ2-7 better; the J call may be wrong. CDR3 nucleotides: TGCAGTGCTAGATCGGGGAGAAAATACGAGCAGTACTTC. Its translation is CSARSGRKYEQYF.